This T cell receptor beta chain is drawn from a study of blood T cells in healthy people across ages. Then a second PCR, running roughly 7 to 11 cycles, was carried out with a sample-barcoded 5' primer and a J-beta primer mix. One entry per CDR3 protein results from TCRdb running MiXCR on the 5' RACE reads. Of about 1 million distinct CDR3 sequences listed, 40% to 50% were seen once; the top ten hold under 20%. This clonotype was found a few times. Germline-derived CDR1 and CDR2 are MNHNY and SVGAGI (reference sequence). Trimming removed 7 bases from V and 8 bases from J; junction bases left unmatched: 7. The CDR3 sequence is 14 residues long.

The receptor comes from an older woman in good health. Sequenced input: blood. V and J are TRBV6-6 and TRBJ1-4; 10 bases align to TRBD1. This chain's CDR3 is CASKVGDRGEKLFF. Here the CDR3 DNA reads TGTGCCAGCAAAGTGGGGGACAGGGGCGAAAAACTGTTTTTT.